This T cell receptor beta chain was documented in a study of T cell responses to AZD1222 COVID-19 vaccine. Notes on this clone: Its cognate antigen is unknown.

Study-level results: Seropositive status at baseline applied to only five or six AZD1222 recipients. Without day 14 samples, only post-peak T cell repertoires were studied.

CDR1 is LGHNA and CDR2 is YSLEER in the germline V gene. CDR3 size: 14 residues. V was pared by 4 bases and J by 9 bases, with 4 bases of the junction left unmatched. Assay used: immunoSEQ multiplex PCR; TCRdb lists only in-frame clones, some missing. The table lists 120,000 or so clones, around 81% of them singletons. This sequence joins TRBV4-3 and TRBJ1-6; TRBD1 aligns across 9 bases. This sequence was found in an adult in good health. The sample here was peripheral blood, taken on day 0 of AZD1222 vaccination. The CDR3 DNA reads as TGCGCCAGCAGCCTTAGGACAGGGGCTTCACCCCTCCACTTT. Its translation is CASSLRTGASPLHF.